This entry lists 6 T cell receptor beta chains sequenced from one sample in a study of spatial heterogeneity in lung cancer. The time point denotes: blood at routine non-recurrence follow-up after resection. TCRdb redid the calling of the 5' RACE reads with MiXCR, one entry per CDR3 protein. Seen here are roughly 99,000 distinct CDR3 sequences, roughly a fifth observed once, and the top ten hold 21%. The specimen comprised PBMCs, sampled at follow-up. The receptors were sampled from a male donor with early-stage non-small cell lung cancer.

This clonotype appeared a few times. The chain couples TRBV7-2 to TRBJ2-1; perhaps TRBD2 as D (6 bases). Germline CDR1 reads SGHTA; CDR2 reads FQGNSA. CDR3 length equals 14 residues. V was clipped by 6 bases and J by 8 bases, with 17 bases between them. This chain's CDR3 is CASRKSREIHEQFF. The CDR3 bases are TGTGCCAGCAGAAAGAGTCGGGAGATCCATGAGCAGTTCTTC. Full variable domain (missing parts from reference TRBV7-2 and TRBJ2-1): GAGVSQSPSNKVTEKGKDVELRCDPISGHTALYWYRQSLGQGLEFLIYFQGNSAPDKSGLPSDRFSAERTGGSVSTLTIQRTQQEDSAVYLCASRKSREIHEQFFGPGTRLTVL.

In the case of this clonotype: The junction shows a germline mismatch at one end, possibly a read error. This chain connects TRBV29-1 to TRBJ2-7; D may be TRBD1 (5 bases). Germline V gene data show CDR1 as SQVTM and CDR2 as ANQGSEA. The CDR3 loop spans 13 amino acids. The chain's CDR3 is CSVGPRGSYEQYF. In nucleotides, the CDR3 is TGCAGCGTTGGCCCAAGGGGCTCCTATGAGCAGTACTTC.

This clonotype appeared a few times. The chain combines TRBV12-3 or TRBV12-4 with TRBJ1-6, with D possibly matching TRBD1 (5 bases). This CDR3 contains 14 residues. Trimming cost V 6 bases and J 5 bases, with 11 bases left between them. The chain's CDR3 is CASSLGLDNSPLHF. Written as DNA, the CDR3 is TGTGCCAGCAGCCTGGGACTAGATAATTCACCCCTCCACTTT.

The chain carries TRBV7-2 and TRBJ1-2; D might be TRBD1 (5 bases). The CDR3 has 16 residues. CDR1 is SGHTA, CDR2 FQGNSA, per germline. Trimming removed 1 base at V and 4 bases at J, with 16 bases between. This CDR3 reads CASSLGPNQGVYGYTF. CDR3 sequence (DNA): TGTGCCAGCAGCTTAGGGCCCAACCAGGGCGTCTATGGCTACACCTTC.

This clonotype was detected a few times. This chain links TRBV7-8 with TRBJ2-7, with a tentative D call TRBD2 (5 bases). The germline gives CDR1 SGHVS, CDR2 FQNEAQ. Trimming pared 1 base from V and 8 bases from J, leaving 15 bases between. The CDR3 consists of 14 residues. CDR3 nucleotides: TGTGCCAGCAGCTTAGAACCAGGCCTAGCTAAGCAGTACTTC. Translated, it gives CASSLEPGLAKQYF.

This clonotype was observed a handful of times. The chain is built from TRBV12-3 or TRBV12-4 and TRBJ1-4, with 7 bases fitting TRBD1. V shed 6 bases, J shed 7 bases, and the junction held 8 bases outside the gene matches. The CDR3 spans 14 residues. The CDR3 DNA reads as TGTGCCAGCAGATCACAGGGGTTGAGTGAAAAACTGTTTTTT. It yields the protein CASRSQGLSEKLFF.